These T cell receptor beta chains were read from a single sample in a study of T cell responses to AZD1222 COVID-19 vaccine. The data were produced by immunoSEQ multiplex PCR, yet TCRdb's version contains in-frame clones alone and is incomplete. The table includes fewer than 90,000 clones, about 88% detected once. Here the sequenced sample was peripheral blood, taken on day 0 of AZD1222 vaccination. The receptors here all came from an adult in good health. Each CDR3 is given with its conserved first and last residue. Fields, in order: J gene, V gene, D gene, clone size, CDR3 DNA, CDR3 protein. The D gene is left open where the match is weak. Size is stated for part of the rows, as once, few or many counts, or as a class when the clone is expanded.

TRBJ1-2	TRBV29-1	-	once	TGCAGCGTAGGGCAGGGTGACTATGGCTACACCTTC	CSVGQGDYGYTF
TRBJ1-2	TRBV12-3/TRBV12-4	-	-	TGTGCCAGCAGTCAGGACAGCAACTATGGCTACACCTTC	CASSQDSNYGYTF
TRBJ2-7	TRBV6-4	-	-	TGTGCCAGCAGTTACCCCGGGACTGCCCCTTCCTACGAGCAGTACTTC	CASSYPGTAPSYEQYF
TRBJ1-4	TRBV6-5	TRBD1	once	TGTGCCAGCAGTTACGTCCAGCGACAGGGAAATGAAAAACTGTTTTTT	CASSYVQRQGNEKLFF
TRBJ2-4	TRBV3-1/TRBV3-2	TRBD1	-	TGTGCCAGCTCGCCGGGCCGGGACAGGGGTACCATTCAGTACTTC	CASSPGRDRGTIQYF
TRBJ2-3	TRBV7-6	-	-	TGTGCCAGCAGCCTGTCGCAGGATACGCAGTATTTT	CASSLSQDTQYF
TRBJ1-1	TRBV28	-	once	TGTGCCAGCAGTCCCCAGACAGCCGTGAACACTGAAGCTTTCTTT	CASSPQTAVNTEAFF
TRBJ1-1	TRBV5-1	-	-	TGCGCCAGCAGCTTGGCGGGCAGGGTTGTGAACACTGAAGCTTTCTTT	CASSLAGRVVNTEAFF
TRBJ2-3	TRBV5-5	-	once	TGTGCCAGCAGCTTGGCCGGGCGGGACCTCACAGATACGCAGTATTTT	CASSLAGRDLTDTQYF
TRBJ1-3	TRBV6-5	-	-	TGTGCCAGCCAGGCGGGGGATCGCTCTGGAAACACCATATATTTT	CASQAGDRSGNTIYF
TRBJ2-7	TRBV24-1	-	-	TGTGCCACCAGTGGGCCGGGGGACTACGAGCAGTACTTC	CATSGPGDYEQYF
TRBJ2-1	TRBV6-5	-	-	-	CASILDRYNEQFF
TRBJ2-1	TRBV5-1	-	-	TGCGCCAGCAGCTTGGAACGGCCCACCTACAATGAGCAGTTCTTC	CASSLERPTYNEQFF
TRBJ1-6	TRBV6-2/TRBV6-3	TRBD1	-	TGTGCCAGCAGTGACCGACAGGGGGTTAATTCACCCCTCCACTTT	CASSDRQGVNSPLHF
TRBJ1-2	TRBV6-1	TRBD1	-	TGTGCCAGCAGTGAACGGGACAGGGGGGACTATGGCTACACCTTC	CASSERDRGDYGYTF
TRBJ2-1	TRBV7-9	-	-	TGTGCCAGCAGCCCCCGGGTCGCGGGTTACAATGAGCAGTTCTTC	CASSPRVAGYNEQFF
TRBJ1-1	TRBV12-3/TRBV12-4	-	-	TGTGCCAGCAGTTTCGTCGAGGGCAGGGAAGCTTTCTTT	CASSFVEGREAFF
TRBJ2-7	TRBV23-1	-	-	TGCGGTTACTACGAGCAGTACTTC	CGYYEQYF
TRBJ2-1	TRBV6-5	-	-	TGTGCCAGCACCTCACCTACCCCCCGATACAATGAGCAGTTCTTC	CASTSPTPRYNEQFF
TRBJ2-3	TRBV7-9	-	-	TGTGCCAGCAGCTTAGCTTTCCGGCGGAGTACGCAGTATTTT	CASSLAFRRSTQYF
TRBJ2-3	TRBV28	-	-	TGTGCCAGCAGCCACTCGGGGGGACACCTACGGGATACGCAGTATTTT	CASSHSGGHLRDTQYF
TRBJ1-2	TRBV28	-	-	TGTGCCAGCAGTTTAGGGCGGCAGGGCTACACCTTC	CASSLGRQGYTF
TRBJ2-7	TRBV11-2	-	-	TGTGCCAGCAGCAGAAGACAGAGCTCCTACGAGCAGTACTTC	CASSRRQSSYEQYF
TRBJ2-6	TRBV27	-	-	TGTGCCAGCAGTTCCACTGCTGGGGCCAACGTCCTGACTTTC	CASSSTAGANVLTF
TRBJ1-1	TRBV29-1	-	-	TGCAGCGTTGCCTATTGGAACACTGAAGCTTTCTTT	CSVAYWNTEAFF
TRBJ2-5	TRBV3-1/TRBV3-2	-	-	TGTGCCAGCAAAACACCAGGGCATCAAGAGACCCAGTACTTC	CASKTPGHQETQYF